This record looks at one T cell receptor (beta chain) sequence and its context. This sample was included in a study of control samples from healthy donors and cancer patients. Method: immunoSEQ multiplex PCR; TCRdb's copy keeps in-frame clones and lacks some. In the table there are 110,000 or so clones, 70% to 85% of which are singletons. What was sequenced was blood. This clonotype originated in a man in his late teens or twenties in good health.

The chain's CDR3 is CASKGGGRESNQPQHF. The CDR3 DNA reads TGTGCCAGCAAAGGAGGGGGGAGGGAAAGCAATCAGCCCCAGCATTTT. This sequence joins TRBV19 and TRBJ1-5, with TRBD1 as a possible D gene (6 bases). The germline V gene encodes CDR1 LNHDA and CDR2 SQIVND (reference sequence). V was shortened by 9 bases and J by 1 base, with 19 bases between the two germline ends. The CDR3 runs to 16 residues.